This T cell receptor (beta chain) is drawn from a study of T cell responses to AZD1222 COVID-19 vaccine. Clones were sequenced by immunoSEQ multiplex PCR, and TCRdb holds only the in-frame ones, with some missing. The profile shows 120,000 or so clones, more than 75% of them singletons. CDR1 is SGHAT and CDR2 is FQNNGV in the germline V gene. This CDR3 is built from 14 residues. Trimming took off 5 bases at V and 3 bases at J, with 13 bases between the two ends. This receptor was obtained from an adult in good health. This chain joins TRBV11-2 and TRBJ1-1; D is unclear. The source material was peripheral blood, sampled on day 0 of AZD1222 vaccination. DNA of the CDR3: TGTGCCAGCAGCCTGGGGATCATATACACTGAAGCTTTCTTT. Translation gives CASSLGIIYTEAFF.